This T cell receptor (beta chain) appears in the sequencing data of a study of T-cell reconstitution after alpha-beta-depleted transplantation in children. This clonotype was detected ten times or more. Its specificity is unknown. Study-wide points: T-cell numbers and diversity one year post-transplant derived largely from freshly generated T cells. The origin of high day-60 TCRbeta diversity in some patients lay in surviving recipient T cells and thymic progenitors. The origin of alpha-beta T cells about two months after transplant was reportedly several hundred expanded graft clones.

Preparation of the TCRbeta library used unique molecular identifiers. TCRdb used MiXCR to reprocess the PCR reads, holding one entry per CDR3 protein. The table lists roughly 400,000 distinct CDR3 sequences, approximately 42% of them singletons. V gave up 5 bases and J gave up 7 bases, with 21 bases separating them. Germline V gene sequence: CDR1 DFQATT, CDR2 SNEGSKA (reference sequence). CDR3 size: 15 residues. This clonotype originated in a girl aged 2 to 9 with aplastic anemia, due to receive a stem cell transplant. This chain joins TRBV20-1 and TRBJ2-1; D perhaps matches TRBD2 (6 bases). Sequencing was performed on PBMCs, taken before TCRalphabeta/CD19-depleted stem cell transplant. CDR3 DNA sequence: TGCAGTGCTCTCGACCCTAGAGGGAGGAAAAATGAGCAGTTCTTC. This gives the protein CSALDPRGRKNEQFF.